This is a list of T cell receptor beta chains from one sample in a study of beta chain features in type 1 diabetes. Method: immunoSEQ multiplex PCR; TCRdb's copy keeps in-frame clones and lacks some. This sample has nearly 350,000 clones, with 9.3% found just once. Sequencing was carried out using central memory CD4+ T cells from blood. The source of these receptors is a man aged 25 to 40 with type 1 diabetes. CDR3s include the opening cysteine and the closing phenylalanine or tryptophan. A D gene is named only where the DNA matches it firmly. The listing skips clone size in some rows; elsewhere it reads once, few, many or a size class.

v_gene,d_gene,abundance,j_gene,CDR3aa,CDR3nt
TRBV6-1,TRBD1,-,TRBJ1-2,CASNDRGNSYGYTF,TGTGCCAGCAACGACAGGGGAAATTCCTATGGCTACACCTTC
TRBV11-2,-,-,TRBJ2-7,CASSLGRDYEQYF,TGTGCCAGCAGCTTGGGCAGGGACTACGAGCAGTACTTC
TRBV30,-,few,TRBJ2-2,CAWRKDRATGELFF,TGTGCCTGGAGGAAGGATAGGGCCACCGGGGAGCTGTTTTTT
TRBV6-5,TRBD2,few,TRBJ2-1,CASTNSGGPYNEQFF,TGTGCCAGCACCAATAGCGGGGGGCCCTACAATGAGCAGTTCTTC
TRBV6-5,-,-,TRBJ2-7,CASSYGQGLTYEQYF,TGTGCCAGCAGTTACGGGCAGGGTTTGACGTACGAGCAGTACTTC
TRBV7-9,-,few,TRBJ1-2,CASSLYLGGNYGYTF,TGTGCCAGCAGTCTCTACCTTGGGGGAAACTATGGCTACACCTTC
TRBV7-2,-,-,TRBJ2-6,CASSELHSGANVLTF,TGCGCCAGCAGCGAGTTACACTCTGGGGCCAACGTCCTGACTTTC
TRBV21-1,-,-,TRBJ2-7,CASSKTDSRTSDF,TGTGCCAGCAGCAAGACGGACAGCCGAACATCCGACTTC
TRBV2,-,few,TRBJ1-2,CASGFLGGGYTF,TGTGCCAGCGGGTTCCTTGGGGGAGGCTACACCTTC
TRBV4-3,TRBD2,few,TRBJ2-2,CASSQRLAGLSNTGELFF,TGCGCCAGCAGCCAAAGACTAGCGGGGCTTTCGAACACCGGGGAGCTGTTTTTT
TRBV19,TRBD2,-,TRBJ2-7,CASRTTSGSYEQYF,TGTGCCAGTAGAACCACTAGCGGATCCTACGAGCAGTACTTC
TRBV2,-,few,TRBJ1-6,CASSRDNSPLHF,TGTGCCAGCTCCCGGGATAATTCACCCCTCCACTTT
TRBV7-2,-,-,TRBJ2-5,CASSLEPAGRGPQYF,TGTGCCAGCAGCTTAGAGCCGGCGGGGAGAGGGCCCCAGTACTTC
TRBV6-5,TRBD2,few,TRBJ2-3,CASSVPSGVGDTQYF,TGTGCCAGCAGTGTCCCTAGCGGGGTGGGAGATACGCAGTATTTT
TRBV5-5,-,few,TRBJ2-5,CASSLAGNRAQETQYF,TGTGCCAGCAGCTTGGCCGGGAACAGGGCGCAAGAGACCCAGTACTTC
TRBV6-6,-,-,TRBJ1-6,CASTSGSYNSPLHF,TGTGCCAGCACATCAGGTTCCTATAATTCACCCCTCCACTTT
TRBV5-6,-,few,TRBJ2-7,CASSFLYEQYF,TGTGCCAGCAGCTTCCTCTACGAGCAGTACTTC
TRBV7-9,-,-,TRBJ2-5,CASSLFEETQYF,TGTGCCAGCAGCCTCTTCGAAGAGACCCAGTACTTC
TRBV6-6,-,-,TRBJ2-7,CASSYSRQGHEQYF,TGTGCCAGCAGTTACTCGAGGCAGGGCCACGAGCAGTACTTC
TRBV6-1,-,few,TRBJ1-5,CASSPRPDNNQPQHF,TGTGCCAGCAGTCCAAGACCCGATAACAATCAGCCCCAGCATTTT
TRBV5-4,-,few,TRBJ1-1,CASSFSGTGKINTEAFF,TGTGCCAGCAGCTTCTCAGGGACGGGGAAGATAAACACTGAAGCTTTCTTT
TRBV28,-,few,TRBJ1-2,CASSLPTALMYGYTF,TGTGCCAGCAGTTTGCCCACTGCCCTAATGTATGGCTACACCTTC
TRBV28,-,-,TRBJ1-1,CATKEMNTEAFF,TGTGCCACCAAGGAAATGAACACTGAAGCTTTCTTT
TRBV6-5,-,few,TRBJ1-2,CASSYSSGTGYTF,TGTGCCAGCAGTTACTCCTCCGGGACTGGCTACACCTTC
TRBV4-3,-,-,TRBJ2-3,CASSQEAGAPQYF,TGCGCCAGCAGCCAAGAAGCAGGGGCCCCGCAGTATTTT
TRBV11-2,-,-,TRBJ2-3,CASSFLSGTDTQYF,TGTGCCAGCAGCTTCTTGAGCGGCACAGATACGCAGTATTTT
TRBV7-2,-,-,TRBJ2-7,CASSLDSQPSYEQYF,TGTGCCAGCAGCTTAGATAGCCAGCCTTCCTACGAGCAGTACTTC
TRBV7-9,-,-,TRBJ2-7,CASSFDGPYEQYF,TGTGCCAGCAGCTTTGACGGCCCCTACGAGCAGTACTTC
TRBV9,TRBD1,few,TRBJ1-3,CASSVLDRISGNTIYF,TGTGCCAGCAGCGTATTGGACAGGATCTCTGGAAACACCATATATTTT
TRBV4-3,TRBD1,many,TRBJ2-4,CASSQAGTAKNIQYF,TGCGCCAGCAGCCAAGCGGGGACAGCTAAAAACATTCAGTACTTC
TRBV28,-,-,TRBJ2-3,CASSLSTDTQYF,TGTGCCAGCAGTTTATCCACAGATACGCAGTATTTT
TRBV4-3,-,few,TRBJ2-3,CASSQDRSTDTQYF,TGCGCCAGCAGCCAAGACAGAAGCACAGATACGCAGTATTTT
TRBV2,-,few,TRBJ2-2,CASNIGGRTGELFF,TGTGCCAGCAACATTGGGGGTCGAACCGGGGAGCTGTTTTTT
TRBV29-1,-,few,TRBJ1-1,CSVEDRGTMNTEAFF,TGCAGCGTTGAAGATCGTGGGACAATGAACACTGAAGCTTTCTTT
TRBV15,-,many,TRBJ2-3,CATSRDLGSSTDTQYF,TGTGCCACCAGCAGAGATCTAGGGAGTAGCACAGATACGCAGTATTTT
TRBV2,-,few,TRBJ1-6,CASRPTGDRNSPLHF,TGTGCCAGCAGGCCGACAGGCGATAGAAATTCACCCCTCCACTTT
TRBV7-2,TRBD1,-,TRBJ2-3,CASSLGTGDTDTQYF,TGTGCCAGCAGCCTCGGGACAGGGGACACAGATACGCAGTATTTT
TRBV9,TRBD2,-,TRBJ2-5,CASSVAPASGGGRGETQYF,TGTGCCAGCAGCGTAGCCCCGGCTAGCGGGGGGGGAAGAGGAGAGACCCAGTACTTC
TRBV28,TRBD1,-,TRBJ1-1,CASSLDRAAFF,TGTGCCAGCAGTTTAGACAGGGCGGCTTTCTTT
TRBV28,-,few,TRBJ1-2,CASGAWTSNYGYTF,TGTGCCAGCGGCGCCTGGACGTCAAACTATGGCTACACCTTC
TRBV29-1,TRBD1,-,TRBJ1-1,CSVRGTGRNTEAFF,TGCAGCGTGCGTGGGACAGGGAGAAACACTGAAGCTTTCTTT
TRBV5-1,TRBD1,-,TRBJ2-7,CASSAPTGSYEQYF,TGCGCCAGCAGCGCCCCGACAGGGTCCTACGAGCAGTACTTC
TRBV27,-,many,TRBJ2-7,CASSLFGIAGLGEQYF,TGTGCCAGCAGTTTATTCGGGATCGCGGGCCTCGGCGAGCAGTACTTC
TRBV7-2,-,few,TRBJ1-5,CASSLEPGKQPQHF,TGTGCCAGCAGCTTAGAGCCGGGAAAACAGCCCCAGCATTTT
TRBV4-3,-,-,TRBJ2-1,CASSQDESGGEQFF,TGCGCCAGCAGCCAAGATGAGAGTGGCGGTGAGCAGTTCTTC
TRBV7-2,-,few,TRBJ2-1,CASSLKVGGHEQFF,TGTGCCAGCAGCCTAAAAGTGGGTGGGCATGAGCAGTTCTTC
TRBV4-3,TRBD1,few,TRBJ2-7,CASSQVGTGGEQYF,TGCGCCAGCAGCCAAGTGGGGACAGGGGGCGAGCAGTACTTC
TRBV2,-,few,TRBJ2-3,CASSEEQGPAISQYF,TGTGCCAGCAGTGAAGAACAGGGACCAGCAATTTCGCAGTATTTT
TRBV5-1,-,-,TRBJ2-5,CASQGTPSMGETQYF,TGCGCCAGCCAAGGGACTCCCTCAATGGGAGAGACCCAGTACTTC
TRBV5-1,-,few,TRBJ2-5,CASSLRAGSETQYF,TGCGCCAGCAGCTTGCGGGCAGGGTCAGAGACCCAGTACTTC
TRBV27,TRBD1,few,TRBJ2-7,CASSFGRPGTGPYEQYF,TGTGCCAGCAGTTTCGGGAGGCCAGGGACAGGGCCCTACGAGCAGTACTTC
TRBV28,TRBD1,few,TRBJ1-6,CASGTGERSPLHF,TGTGCCAGCGGAACAGGGGAGAGGTCACCCCTCCACTTT
TRBV5-4,TRBD1,-,TRBJ2-5,CASSSTGGGETQYF,TGTGCCAGCAGTAGTACAGGGGGCGGAGAGACCCAGTACTTC
TRBV5-1,-,-,TRBJ2-5,CASKMDPQETQYF,TGCGCCAGCAAAATGGACCCACAAGAGACCCAGTACTTC